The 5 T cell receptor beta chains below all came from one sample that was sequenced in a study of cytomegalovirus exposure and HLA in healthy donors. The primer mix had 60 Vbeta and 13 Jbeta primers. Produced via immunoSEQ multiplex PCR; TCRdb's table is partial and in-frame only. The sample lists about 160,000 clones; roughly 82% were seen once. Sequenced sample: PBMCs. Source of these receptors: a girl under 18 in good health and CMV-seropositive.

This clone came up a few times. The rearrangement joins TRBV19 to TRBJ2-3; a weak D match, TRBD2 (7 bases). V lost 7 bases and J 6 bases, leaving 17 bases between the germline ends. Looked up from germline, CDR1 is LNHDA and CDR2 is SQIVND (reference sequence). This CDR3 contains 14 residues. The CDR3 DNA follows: TGTGCCAGTAAGAGGCCGGGGGGCGCGGATACGCAGTATTTT. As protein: CASKRPGGADTQYF.

CDR3 bases: TGTGCCAGCAGTTTCTACAGTGGGGGCGGAAACACCATATATTTT. Translated: CASSFYSGGGNTIYF. The chain links TRBV28 to TRBJ1-3; perhaps TRBD1 as D (6 bases). The germline V gene encodes CDR1 MDHEN and CDR2 SYDVKM. V lost 3 bases and J lost 4, with 13 bases in between. The CDR3 is 15 amino acids.

CDR3 region: CASSYGGNQPQHF. CDR3 sequence (DNA): TGTGCCAGCAGCTACGGGGGCAATCAGCCCCAGCATTTT. The rearrangement links TRBV28 to TRBJ1-5; D not resolved. V dropped 6 bases and J dropped 2 bases, with 8 bases sitting between them. Germline lookup yields CDR1 MDHEN and CDR2 SYDVKM. The CDR3 runs 13 residues.

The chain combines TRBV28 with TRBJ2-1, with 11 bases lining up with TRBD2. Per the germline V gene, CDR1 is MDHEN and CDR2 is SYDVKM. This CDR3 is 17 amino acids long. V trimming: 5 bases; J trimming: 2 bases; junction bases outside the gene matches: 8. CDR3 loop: CASSITSGGVPYNEQFF. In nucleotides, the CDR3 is TGTGCCAGCAGTATCACTAGCGGGGGAGTCCCCTACAATGAGCAGTTCTTC.

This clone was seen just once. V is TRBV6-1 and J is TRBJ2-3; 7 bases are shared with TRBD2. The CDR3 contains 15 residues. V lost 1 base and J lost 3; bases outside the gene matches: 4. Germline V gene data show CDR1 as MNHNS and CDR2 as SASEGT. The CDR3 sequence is CASSEGQGGTDTQYF. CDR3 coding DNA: TGTGCCAGCAGTGAAGGGCAGGGAGGGACAGATACGCAGTATTTT.